The table lists the clone carrying this T cell receptor (beta chain) with many counts. The antigen remains undetermined. The data derive from a study of response to subunit inactivated influenza vaccine. Study-wide results and caveats: The authors proposed limited new T cell recruitment per seasonal influenza vaccination.

In TCRdb, the RT-PCR reads were re-called with MiXCR into one record per CDR3 protein. The sample lists 450,000 to 600,000 distinct CDR3 sequences, around 7.7% occurring once. Germline assignment: CDR1 SGHRS and CDR2 YFSETQ. The CDR3 is 18 amino acids. V dropped 4 bases and J dropped 3 bases, with 26 bases sitting between them. This receptor was identified in a man in his fifties or sixties who received an inactivated influenza vaccine. The sequences come from PBMCs from blood, collected less than 30 months after vaccination. The rearrangement links TRBV5-1 to TRBJ2-7; no firm D call. The CDR3 loop is CASSAPIDMATNFYEQYF. The CDR3, as DNA: TGCGCCAGCAGCGCGCCGATAGACATGGCCACTAACTTCTACGAGCAGTACTTC.